Sequencing of this TCR beta chain was carried out in a study of CD8 T cells in Susac syndrome. Sequencing of TCR beta drew on CD8+ and CD4+ T cells from blood. Negative isolation yielded CD4+ and CD8+ T cells, and FACS enriched TEMRA cells. The RNA input was about 0.5 to 1 ug, and it was reverse transcribed with random hexamers. A multiplex approach, immunoSEQ multiplex PCR, amplified TCR beta CDR3 across 54 Vbeta and 13 Jbeta. Each CDR3 protein is one row after TCRdb ran MiXCR on the immunoSEQ multiplex PCR reads. This table holds 110,000 or so distinct CDR3 sequences, around 97% found once. This CDR3 is 13 amino acids long. The germline V gene encodes CDR1 MDHEN and CDR2 SYDVKM. The ends lost 6 bases at V and 4 bases at J; junction bases unmatched: 4.

The J gene is TRBJ2-7, the V gene TRBV28; 9 bases are a match to TRBD2. The clonotype comes from a human donor in good health. Sequenced material: CD4+ T cells from PBMCs. In DNA, the CDR3 is TGTGCCAGCAGAGCTAGCGGGGAGTACGAGCAGTACTTC. This gives the protein CASRASGEYEQYF.